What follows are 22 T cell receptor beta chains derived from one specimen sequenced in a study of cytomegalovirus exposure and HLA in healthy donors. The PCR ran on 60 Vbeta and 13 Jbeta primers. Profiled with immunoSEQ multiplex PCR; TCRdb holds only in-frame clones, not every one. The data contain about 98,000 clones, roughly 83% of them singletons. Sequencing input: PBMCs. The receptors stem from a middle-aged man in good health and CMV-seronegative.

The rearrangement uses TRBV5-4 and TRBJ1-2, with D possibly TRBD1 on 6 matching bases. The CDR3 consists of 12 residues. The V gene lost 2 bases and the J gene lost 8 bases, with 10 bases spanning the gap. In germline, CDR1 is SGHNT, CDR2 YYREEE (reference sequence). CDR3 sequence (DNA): TGTGCCAGCAGCTTTGGGGACATAGGCTACACCTTC. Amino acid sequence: CASSFGDIGYTF. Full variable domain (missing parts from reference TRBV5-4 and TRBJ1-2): ETGVTQSPTHLIKTRGQQVTLRCSSQSGHNTVSWYQQALGQGPQFIFQYYREEENGRGNFPPRFSGLQFPNYSSELNVNALELDDSALYLCASSFGDIGYTFGSGTRLTVV.

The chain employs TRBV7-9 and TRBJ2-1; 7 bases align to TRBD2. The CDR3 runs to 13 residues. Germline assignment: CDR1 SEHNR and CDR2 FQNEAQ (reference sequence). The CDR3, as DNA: TGTTCCTCACCGGGGCTAGCGGCGAATGAGCAGTTCTTC. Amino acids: CSSPGLAANEQFF.

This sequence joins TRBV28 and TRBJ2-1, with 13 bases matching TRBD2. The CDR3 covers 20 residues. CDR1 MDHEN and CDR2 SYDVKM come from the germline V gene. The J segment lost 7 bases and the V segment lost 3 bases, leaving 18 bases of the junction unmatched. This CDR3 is CASSFQGAHILAGGGNEQFF. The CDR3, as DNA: TGTGCCAGCAGTTTTCAGGGGGCACATATACTAGCGGGGGGGGGAAATGAGCAGTTCTTC.

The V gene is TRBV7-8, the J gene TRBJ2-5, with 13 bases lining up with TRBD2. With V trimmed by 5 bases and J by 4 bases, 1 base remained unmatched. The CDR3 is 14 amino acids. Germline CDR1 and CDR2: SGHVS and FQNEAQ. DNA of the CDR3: TGTGCCAGCAGCAGGACTAGCGGGGGAGAGACCCAGTACTTC. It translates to CASSRTSGGETQYF.

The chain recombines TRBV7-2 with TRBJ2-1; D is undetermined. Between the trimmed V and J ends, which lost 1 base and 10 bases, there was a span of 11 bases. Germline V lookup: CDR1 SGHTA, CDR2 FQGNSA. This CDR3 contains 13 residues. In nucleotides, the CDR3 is TGTGCCAGCAGCTTAGTCCCTTCCAGGGAGCAGTTCTTC. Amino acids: CASSLVPSREQFF.

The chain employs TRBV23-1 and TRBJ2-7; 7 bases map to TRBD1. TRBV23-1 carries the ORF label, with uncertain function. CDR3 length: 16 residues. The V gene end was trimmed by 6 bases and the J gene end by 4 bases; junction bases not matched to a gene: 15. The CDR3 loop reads CASSFHFPGQTYEQYF. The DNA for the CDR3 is TGCGCCAGCAGCTTCCACTTTCCGGGACAGACATACGAGCAGTACTTC.

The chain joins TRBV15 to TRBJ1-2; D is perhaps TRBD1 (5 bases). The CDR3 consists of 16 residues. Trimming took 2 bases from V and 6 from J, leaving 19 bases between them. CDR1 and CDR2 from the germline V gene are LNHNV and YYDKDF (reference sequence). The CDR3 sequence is CATSRRGDLISDGYTF. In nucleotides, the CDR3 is TGTGCCACCAGCAGAAGAGGGGACTTGATATCTGATGGCTACACCTTC. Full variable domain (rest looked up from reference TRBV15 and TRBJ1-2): DAMVIQNPRYQVTQFGKPVTLSCSQTLNHNVMYWYQQKSSQAPKLLFHYYDKDFNNEADTPDNFQSRRPNTSFCFLDIRSPGLGDTAMYLCATSRRGDLISDGYTFGSGTRLTVV.

CDR3 residues: CASGLAGAREQYF. CDR3 nucleotide sequence: TGTGCTAGTGGTTTGGCAGGGGCGAGGGAGCAGTACTTC. The chain has TRBV12-5 and TRBJ2-7; a weak D match, TRBD1 (6 bases). The CDR3 is made up of 13 amino acids. Trimming pared 1 base from V and 7 bases from J, leaving 11 bases between. The germline V gene has CDR1 LGHNT and CDR2 FRNRAP.

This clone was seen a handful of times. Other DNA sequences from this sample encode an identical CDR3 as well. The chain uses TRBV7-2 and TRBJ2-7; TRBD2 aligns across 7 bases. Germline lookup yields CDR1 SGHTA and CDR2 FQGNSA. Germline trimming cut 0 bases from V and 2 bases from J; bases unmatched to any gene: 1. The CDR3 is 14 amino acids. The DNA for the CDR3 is TGTGCCAGCAGCTTAGCGGGGGGGACCTACGAGCAGTACTTC. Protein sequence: CASSLAGGTYEQYF.

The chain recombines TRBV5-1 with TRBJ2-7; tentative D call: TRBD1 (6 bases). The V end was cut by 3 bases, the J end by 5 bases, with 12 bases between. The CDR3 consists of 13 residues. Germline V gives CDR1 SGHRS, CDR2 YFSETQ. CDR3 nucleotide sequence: TGCGCCAGCAGCTCTATAGGGGGTAACGAGCAGTACTTC. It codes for CASSSIGGNEQYF.

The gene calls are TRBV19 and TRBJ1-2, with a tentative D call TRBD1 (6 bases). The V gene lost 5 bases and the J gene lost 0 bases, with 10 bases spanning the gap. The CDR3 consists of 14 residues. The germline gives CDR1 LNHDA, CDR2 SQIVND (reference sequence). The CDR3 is CASSLGAPNYGYTF. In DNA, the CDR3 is TGTGCCAGTAGTCTGGGGGCGCCTAACTATGGCTACACCTTC. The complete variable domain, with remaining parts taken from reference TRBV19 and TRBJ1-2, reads DGGITQSPKYLFRKEGQNVTLSCEQNLNHDAMYWYRQDPGQGLRLIYYSQIVNDFQKGDIAEGYSVSREKKESFPLTVTSAQKNPTAFYLCASSLGAPNYGYTFGSGTRLTVV.

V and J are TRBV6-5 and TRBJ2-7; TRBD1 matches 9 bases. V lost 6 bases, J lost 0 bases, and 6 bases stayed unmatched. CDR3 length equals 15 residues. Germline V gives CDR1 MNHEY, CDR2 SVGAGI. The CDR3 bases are TGTGCCAGCAGACCCACAGGGGGCTCCTCCTACGAGCAGTACTTC. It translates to CASRPTGGSSYEQYF.

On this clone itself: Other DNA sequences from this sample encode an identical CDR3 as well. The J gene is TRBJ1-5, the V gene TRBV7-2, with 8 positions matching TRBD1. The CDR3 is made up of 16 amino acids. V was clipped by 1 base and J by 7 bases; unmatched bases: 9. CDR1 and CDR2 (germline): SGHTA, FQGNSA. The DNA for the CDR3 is TGTGCCAGCAGCTTAGTGTGGACAGGGACCGACCAGCCCCAGCATTTT. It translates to CASSLVWTGTDQPQHF.

The CDR3 DNA follows: TGCGCCAGCAGCGGGGGGACAGGGGAAGGAAACACCATATATTTT. This encodes CASSGGTGEGNTIYF. The genes are TRBV5-1 and TRBJ1-3; 10 nucleotides line up with TRBD1. The germline gives CDR1 SGHRS, CDR2 YFSETQ. Germline trimming cut 4 bases from V and 4 bases from J; bases unmatched to any gene: 5. The CDR3 spans 15 residues.

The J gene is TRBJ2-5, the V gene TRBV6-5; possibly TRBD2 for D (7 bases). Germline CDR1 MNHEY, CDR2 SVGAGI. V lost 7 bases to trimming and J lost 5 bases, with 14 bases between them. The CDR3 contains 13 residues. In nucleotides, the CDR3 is TGTGCCAGCACTTCGGGGGGCCCGGAGACCCAGTACTTC. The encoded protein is CASTSGGPETQYF.

CDR3 protein: CASSPWDSSYNSPLHF. The CDR3 region has the DNA TGTGCCAGCAGTCCATGGGACAGCTCCTATAATTCACCCCTCCACTTT. The chain combines TRBV6-6 with TRBJ1-6; 7 bases align to TRBD1. Germline assignment: CDR1 MNHNY and CDR2 SVGAGI (reference sequence). This CDR3 is built from 16 residues. The V segment lost 5 bases and the J segment 0 bases; nucleotides outside the gene matches: 4.

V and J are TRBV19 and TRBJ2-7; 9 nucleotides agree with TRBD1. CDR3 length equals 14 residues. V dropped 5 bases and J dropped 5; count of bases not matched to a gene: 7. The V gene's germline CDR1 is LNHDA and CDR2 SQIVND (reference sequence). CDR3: CASSPRDRVDEQYF. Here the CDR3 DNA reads TGTGCCAGTAGTCCCCGGGACAGGGTCGACGAGCAGTACTTC.

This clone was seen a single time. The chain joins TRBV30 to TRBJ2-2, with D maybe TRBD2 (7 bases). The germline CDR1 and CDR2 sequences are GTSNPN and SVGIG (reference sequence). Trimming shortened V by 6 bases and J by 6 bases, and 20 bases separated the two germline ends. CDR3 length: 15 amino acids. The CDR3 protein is CACPAAGGRAGELFF. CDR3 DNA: TGTGCCTGCCCAGCCGCCGGGGGGCGTGCCGGGGAGCTGTTTTTT.

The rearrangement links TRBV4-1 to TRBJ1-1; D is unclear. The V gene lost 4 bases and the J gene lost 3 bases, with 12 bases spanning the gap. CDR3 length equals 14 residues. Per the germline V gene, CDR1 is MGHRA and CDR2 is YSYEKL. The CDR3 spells CASSRGTGYTEAFF. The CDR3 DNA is TGCGCCAGCAGCCGAGGAACCGGCTACACTGAAGCTTTCTTT.

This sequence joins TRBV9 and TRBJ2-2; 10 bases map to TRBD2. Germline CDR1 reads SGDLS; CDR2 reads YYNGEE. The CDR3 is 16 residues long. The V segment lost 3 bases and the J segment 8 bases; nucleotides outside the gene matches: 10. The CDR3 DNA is TGTGCCAGCAGCGACCTTAGCGGGGGGAGGCCGGGGGAGCTGTTTTTT. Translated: CASSDLSGGRPGELFF.

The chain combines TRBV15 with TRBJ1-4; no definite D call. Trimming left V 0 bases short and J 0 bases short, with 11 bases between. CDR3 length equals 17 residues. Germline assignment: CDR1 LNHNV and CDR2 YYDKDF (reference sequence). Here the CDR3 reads CATSRDAHSATNEKLFF. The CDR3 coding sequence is TGTGCCACCAGCAGAGATGCGCACTCTGCAACTAATGAAAAACTGTTTTTT.

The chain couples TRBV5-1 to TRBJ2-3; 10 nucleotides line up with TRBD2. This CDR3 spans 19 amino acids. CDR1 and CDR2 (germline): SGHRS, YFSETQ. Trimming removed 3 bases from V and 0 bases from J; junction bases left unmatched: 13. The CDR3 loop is CASSSEGSGGAGSTDTQYF. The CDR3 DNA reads TGCGCCAGCAGCTCAGAAGGAAGCGGGGGGGCCGGGAGCACAGATACGCAGTATTTT.